The text below deals with one T cell receptor (beta chain). The table came from immunoSEQ multiplex PCR; TCRdb's copy has only in-frame clones and leaves some out. Counted here are 67,000 or so clones, just over 90% occurring once; the ten biggest clones make up around 2.8%. The sample belongs to a study of T cells after somatic rescue of genetic block. The source of this sequence is a man aged 25 to 40. The sequencing sample was made of peripheral blood mononuclear cells (PBMCs).

Written as DNA, the CDR3 is TGTGCCAGCAGCAAATGGGCAGGGCAACCCTACGAGCAGTACTTC. Translated: CASSKWAGQPYEQYF. The chain links TRBV21-1 to TRBJ2-7; the D call TRBD1 from the table was never checked on the DNA. TRBV21-1 is a pseudogene segment. The CDR3 loop spans 15 amino acids.